The 9 T cell receptor beta chains reported below all come from one sample, sequenced in a study of CD4 T cells in lung cancer. These receptors are not linked to any known antigen. PBMCs were cultured about two weeks with mutant 27-mer peptides, then restimulated with peptide-pulsed autologous B cells. The sorted cells were live T cells secreting IFNgamma after restimulation with peptide-pulsed B cells. At 3 or 10 cells per well, sorted cells grew for roughly 14 to 21 days. Some clones are missing from TCRdb's copy, which holds only in-frame ones; the method was immunoSEQ multiplex PCR. The sample data list under 55 clones. The sample comprised a CD4+ T cell line or clone grown in culture. The receptors here all came from a human donor with non-small cell lung cancer. Some clones in this sample may be carry-over from other donors' samples.

This chain connects TRBV19 to TRBJ1-3; TRBD1 agrees at 9 bases. The CDR3 sequence is 15 residues long. V shed 11 bases and J 2 bases; nucleotides not matched to a gene: 10. Germline V gene data show CDR1 as LNHDA and CDR2 as SQIVND (reference sequence). The CDR3 is CASARDRDPGNTIYF. As DNA, the CDR3 is TGTGCCTCCGCCCGGGACAGGGATCCTGGAAACACCATATATTTT.

The J gene is TRBJ2-6, the V gene TRBV12-5; D perhaps matches TRBD1 (5 bases). The CDR3 contains 18 residues. CDR1 and CDR2 from the germline V gene are LGHNT and FRNRAP. Trimming shortened V by 4 bases and J by 5 bases, and 21 bases separated the two germline ends. The CDR3 coding sequence is TGTGCTAGTGGTTATTTGACTGCAGGACAAAGTCGGGCCAACGTCCTGACTTTC. Amino acid sequence: CASGYLTAGQSRANVLTF.

V and J are TRBV6-6 and TRBJ1-5; a possible D gene is TRBD1 (5 bases). This CDR3 region has 15 residues. V dropped 4 bases and J dropped 1 base, with 11 bases sitting between them. Looked up from germline, CDR1 is MNHNY and CDR2 is SVGAGI (reference sequence). CDR3 loop: CASSWGWGSNQPQHF. The CDR3 DNA reads as TGTGCCAGCAGTTGGGGGTGGGGGAGCAATCAGCCCCAGCATTTT.

V gene TRBV5-1 combines with J gene TRBJ2-6; D is perhaps TRBD1 (6 bases). CDR3 length equals 19 residues. In germline, CDR1 is SGHRS, CDR2 YFSETQ. With 3 bases removed from V and 4 bases from J, the gap between germline ends came to 23 bases. CDR3 in amino acids: CASSYEVGHRVGGANVLTF. DNA of the CDR3: TGCGCCAGCAGCTACGAAGTGGGACACCGGGTTGGGGGGGCCAACGTCCTGACTTTC.

The genes are TRBV5-4 and TRBJ1-2; D is uncertain. The CDR3 runs 15 residues. Germline loops: CDR1 SGHNT, CDR2 YYREEE (reference sequence). V was pared by 4 bases and J by 1 base, with 14 bases between. The CDR3 DNA reads as TGTGCCAGCAGCAAAGAACGGACGTTTAACTATGGCTACACCTTC. Its translation: CASSKERTFNYGYTF.

J is TRBJ1-3 and V is TRBV7-1; no clear D. TRBV7-1 falls under the ORF class, with uncertain function. The CDR3 is 16 residues long. The germline V and J ends were trimmed by 4 bases and 0 bases, with 13 bases remaining between them. For the CDR3, the DNA is TGTGCCAGCAGCTTAGCGGGCCGGCCCTCTGGAAACACCATATATTTT. Its protein product is CASSLAGRPSGNTIYF.

This clone came up once. This chain joins TRBV5-1 and TRBJ2-7; the D gene is possibly TRBD2 (6 bases). CDR1 is SGHRS, CDR2 YFSETQ, per germline. This CDR3 region has 18 residues. The V end was cut by 3 bases, the J end by 1 base, with 23 bases between. The DNA for the CDR3 is TGCGCCAGCAGCTACGACTTCTTTAGGGACTCGCATTCCTACGAGCAGTACTTC. Encoded protein: CASSYDFFRDSHSYEQYF.

A single count supports this clone. The rearrangement links TRBV19 to TRBJ1-5; no reliable D call. Trimming shortened V by 2 bases and J by 0 bases, and 8 bases separated the two germline ends. Germline assignment: CDR1 LNHDA and CDR2 SQIVND (reference sequence). This CDR3 is built from 15 residues. CDR3 loop: CASSISSYSNQPQHF. The CDR3 nucleotides read TGTGCCAGTAGTATATCCTCCTATAGCAATCAGCCCCAGCATTTT.

The rearrangement links TRBV28 to TRBJ2-7; 10 bases line up with TRBD1. The CDR3 is 15 residues long. Germline V gene sequence: CDR1 MDHEN, CDR2 SYDVKM. V trimming: 5 bases; J trimming: 0 bases; junction bases outside the gene matches: 4. The CDR3 region is CASSTDRGPSYEQYF. In nucleotides, the CDR3 is TGTGCCAGCAGTACAGACAGGGGGCCCTCCTACGAGCAGTACTTC.